This T cell receptor (beta chain) was sequenced in a study of T cells after yellow fever vaccination. Whole-study findings and limits: Most clones from primary vaccination were detected again post-booster (approximately 96% CD4, around 90% CD8).

TCRdb independently ran MiXCR on the 5' RACE reads; one entry per CDR3 protein. Of around 500,000 distinct CDR3 sequences detected, 21% appear once; the ten largest clones hold approximately 15%. J gave up 11 bases and V 5 bases, and 10 bases lay outside the gene matches. The CDR3 is 14 amino acids. Germline V gene data show CDR1 as MNHEY and CDR2 as SMNVEV (reference sequence). This clonotype was seen once. Its specificity is unknown. The specimen was PBMCs, collected roughly 20 days after the first yellow fever vaccination. The chain carries TRBV27 and TRBJ1-5; 9 nucleotides align to TRBD1. This TCR derives from a man between 18 and 35 years old who received the YFV17D yellow fever vaccine. For the CDR3, the DNA is TGTGCCAGCAGTCCTCTGGACAGGGGTGAGACCCAGCATTTT. It codes for CASSPLDRGETQHF.